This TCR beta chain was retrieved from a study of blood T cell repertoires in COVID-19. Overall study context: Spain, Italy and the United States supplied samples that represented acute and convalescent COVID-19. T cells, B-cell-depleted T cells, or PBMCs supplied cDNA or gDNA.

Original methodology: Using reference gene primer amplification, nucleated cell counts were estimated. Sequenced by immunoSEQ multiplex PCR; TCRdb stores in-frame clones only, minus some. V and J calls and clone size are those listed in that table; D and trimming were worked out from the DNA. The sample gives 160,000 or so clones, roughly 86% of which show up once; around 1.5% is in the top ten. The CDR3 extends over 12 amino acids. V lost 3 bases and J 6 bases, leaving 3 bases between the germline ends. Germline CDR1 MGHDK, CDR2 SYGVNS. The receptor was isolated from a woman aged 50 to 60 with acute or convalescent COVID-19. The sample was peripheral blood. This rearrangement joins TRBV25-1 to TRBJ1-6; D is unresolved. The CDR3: CASSDSNSPLHF. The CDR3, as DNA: TGTGCCAGCAGTGATAGTAATTCACCCCTCCACTTT.